This T cell receptor beta chain was retrieved from a study of T-cell reconstitution after alpha-beta-depleted transplantation in children. J gave up 4 bases and V 4 bases, and 12 bases lay outside the gene matches. Germline-derived CDR1 and CDR2 are SGDLS and YYNGEE. CDR3 length equals 17 residues. The authors prepared the TCRbeta library with unique molecular identifiers. MiXCR was run by TCRdb on the PCR reads, yielding one entry per CDR3 protein. The table lists 240,000 or so distinct CDR3 sequences, just under 8.5% of them singletons. This clonotype appeared many times. Its antigen is not known. The study's findings and limits: After transplant, high TCRbeta diversity at day 60 in some patients arose from surviving recipient T cells and thymic progenitors. As was reported, about two months after transplant, alpha-beta T cells came from several hundred expanded graft clones. Newly produced T cells mostly provided counts and TCRbeta diversity after one year, as hyperexpanded clones declined.

Source: PBMCs, mostly from graft donor cells, taken 180 days after TCRalphabeta/CD19-depleted stem cell transplant. This chain links TRBV9 with TRBJ2-2; the match to TRBD1 covers 8 bases. This receptor was taken from a male patient aged 10 to 17 who had a stem cell transplant for acute lymphoblastic leukemia, so the T cells may come from the graft donor. DNA of the CDR3: TGTGCCAGCAGCTCGGGTCGGACAGGGCCGAGCACCGGGGAGCTGTTTTTT. It specifies CASSSGRTGPSTGELFF.